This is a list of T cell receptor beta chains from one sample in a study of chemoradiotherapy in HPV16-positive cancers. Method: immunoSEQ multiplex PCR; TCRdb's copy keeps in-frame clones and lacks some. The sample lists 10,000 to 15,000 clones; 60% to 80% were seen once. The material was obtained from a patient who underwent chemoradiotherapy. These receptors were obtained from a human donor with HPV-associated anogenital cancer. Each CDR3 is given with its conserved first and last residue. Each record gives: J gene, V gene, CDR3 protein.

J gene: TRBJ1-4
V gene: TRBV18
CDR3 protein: CASSVKRDEKLFF

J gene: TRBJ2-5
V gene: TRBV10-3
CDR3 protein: CAIRKWGQAQETQYF

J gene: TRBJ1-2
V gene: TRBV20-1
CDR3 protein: CSASQDGYTF

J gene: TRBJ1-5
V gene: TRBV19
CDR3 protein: CASSSRGGQPQHF

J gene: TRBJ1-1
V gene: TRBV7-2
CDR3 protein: CASSSSDRVEAFF

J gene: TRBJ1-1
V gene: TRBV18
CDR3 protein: CASSPGTGEEAFF

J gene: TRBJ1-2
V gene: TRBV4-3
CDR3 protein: CASSQDLDGYTF

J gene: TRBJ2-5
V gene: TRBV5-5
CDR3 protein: CASSLGEETQYF

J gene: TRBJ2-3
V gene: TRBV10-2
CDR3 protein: CASSEGIARFTDTQYF

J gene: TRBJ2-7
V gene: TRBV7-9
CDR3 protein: CASSFSSNYEQYF

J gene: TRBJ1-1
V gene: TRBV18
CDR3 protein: CASSPSDLGAFF

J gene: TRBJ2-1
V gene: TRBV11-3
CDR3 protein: CASSSGTGAYNEQFF

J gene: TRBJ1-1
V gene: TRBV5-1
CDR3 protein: CASSFRHEAFF

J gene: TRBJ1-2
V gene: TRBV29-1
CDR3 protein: CIGKPLYGDGYTF

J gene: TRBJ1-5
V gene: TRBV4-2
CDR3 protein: CASSQDFAFQPQHF

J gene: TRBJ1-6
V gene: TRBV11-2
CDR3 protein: CASSSRGQGNSPLHF

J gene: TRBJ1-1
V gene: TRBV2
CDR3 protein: CASSETWTANTEAFF

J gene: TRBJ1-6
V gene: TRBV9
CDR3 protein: CASSVAGQANSPLHF

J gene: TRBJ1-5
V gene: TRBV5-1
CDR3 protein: CASSPGTSYSNQPQHF

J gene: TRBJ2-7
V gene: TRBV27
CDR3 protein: CASSLTGNGYEQYF

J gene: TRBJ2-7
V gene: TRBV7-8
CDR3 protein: CASSLGAKTYEQYF

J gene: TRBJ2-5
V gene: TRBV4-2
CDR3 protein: CASSLYTTSGGGLETQYF

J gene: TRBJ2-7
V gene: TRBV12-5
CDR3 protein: CASAAPYSYEQYF

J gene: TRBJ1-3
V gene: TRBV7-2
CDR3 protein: CASSLDDRAGNTIYF

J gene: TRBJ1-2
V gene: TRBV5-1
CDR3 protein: CASGGGIGLGYTF

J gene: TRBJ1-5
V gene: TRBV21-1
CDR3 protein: CASSRRNQPQHF

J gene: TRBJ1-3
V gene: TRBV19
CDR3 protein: CASSTPGHHSGNTIYF